The 25 T cell receptor beta chains reported below all come from one sample, sequenced in a study of breast tumors, draining lymph nodes, adjacent tissues (TCRdb year 2016). The axillary draining lymph nodes of breast cancer patients were the source of the lymph node samples. Receptors were amplified or captured by multiplex PCR. The sample was run on an Illumina HiSeq 2000. Using fastp trimming at Q25 and MiXCR clonotype assembly, TCRdb reanalyzed the public sequencing data and kept in-frame beta chains. Rows are combined by CDR3 protein, so each entry shows the most common genes and DNA. This sample holds 150,000 to 200,000 distinct CDR3 sequences; around a third were observed only once. Jointly, the top ten make up about 4.5% of the sample. The sample was axillary lymph node tissue. Receptor source: a female donor with breast cancer. Some clones in this sample may be carry-over from other donors' samples.

In this sample, this clonotype turned up many times. The V call is TRBV11-3, the J call TRBJ1-4; D is perhaps TRBD1 (6 bases). The germline V and J ends were trimmed by 8 bases and 2 bases, with 12 bases remaining between them. The germline V gene encodes CDR1 SGHNT and CDR2 YENEEA. The CDR3 has 14 amino acids. CDR3 residues: CASRGGATNEKLFF. The CDR3 bases are TGTGCCAGCCGGGGGGGGGCCACTAATGAAAAACTGTTTTTT.

This clonotype was found many times. The chain uses TRBV7-3 and TRBJ2-1; 7 positions match TRBD1. Trimming removed 3 bases from V and 0 bases from J; junction bases left unmatched: 5. Germline CDR1 is SGHTA and CDR2 is FQGTGA. CDR3 length: 16 amino acids. DNA of the CDR3: TGTGCCAGCAGCTTCCATACAGGGGTCTCCTACAATGAGCAGTTCTTC. It encodes CASSFHTGVSYNEQFF.

This clonotype was seen ten or more times. The CDR3: CSLPLAGWDTQYF. DNA for the CDR3: TGCAGCCTACCCCTAGCGGGATGGGATACGCAGTATTTT. This chain uses TRBV20-1 with TRBJ2-3; TRBD2 agrees at 9 bases. Germline lookup yields CDR1 DFQATT and CDR2 SNEGSKA (reference sequence). The CDR3 runs 13 residues.

This chain uses TRBV6-5 with TRBJ1-2, with D unresolved. Germline CDR1 is MNHEY and CDR2 is SVGAGI. V dropped 2 bases and J dropped 10 bases, with 11 bases sitting between them. The CDR3 spans 12 residues. The CDR3 sequence: CASSYGVKYYTF. The CDR3 nucleotides are TGTGCCAGCAGTTACGGTGTGAAGTACTACACCTTC.

This clonotype has a count of ten or more. The J gene is TRBJ2-7, the V gene TRBV18; TRBD2 matches at 7 bases. Trimming at V came to 1 base and at J to 8 bases, leaving 11 bases not matched to a gene. The germline gives CDR1 KGHSH, CDR2 LQKENI. There are 15 residues in the CDR3. In DNA form, the CDR3 reads TGTGCCAGCTCACCACGGGAGGGAATTAAGCCAAAGCAGTACTTC. Protein: CASSPREGIKPKQYF.

This clonotype occurred many times. The chain carries TRBV11-3 and TRBJ2-5; 13 bases agree with TRBD2. CDR1 and CDR2 (germline): SGHNT, YENEEA. Trimming at V came to 5 bases and at J to 4 bases, leaving 13 bases not matched to a gene. The CDR3 contains 18 residues. CDR3 in amino acids: CASSPRTSGGLSTETQYF. CDR3 DNA sequence: TGTGCCAGCAGCCCACGGACTAGCGGGGGACTCTCTACAGAGACCCAGTACTTC.

About this clonotype: A single base separates this from a much larger clone, so it may be a read error. The chain couples TRBV5-6 to TRBJ2-7; possibly TRBD1 for D (6 bases). In germline, CDR1 is SGHDT, CDR2 YYEEEE. The CDR3 runs to 14 residues. V was shortened by 4 bases and J by 2 bases, with 13 bases between the two germline ends. Here the CDR3 DNA reads TGTGCCAGCAGCCGTGGGACACCAACCTACGAGCAGTACTTC. Amino acids: CASSRGTPTYEQYF.

As for this clonotype: Relative to the germline gene, one junction end is altered; a read error may explain this. CDR3 residues: CASSLYRGLAGANVLTF. DNA for the CDR3: TGTGCCAGCAGCTTGTACAGGGGGCTGGCTGGGGCCAACGTCCTGACTTTC. The chain uses TRBV5-1 and TRBJ2-6, with TRBD1 matching over 9 bases. There are 17 residues in the CDR3. The germline V gene encodes CDR1 SGHRS and CDR2 YFSETQ.

Ten or more counts support this clonotype. The chain recombines TRBV7-9 with TRBJ1-2; D is perhaps TRBD1 (6 bases). The germline V gene encodes CDR1 SEHNR and CDR2 FQNEAQ (reference sequence). This CDR3 has 14 amino acids. V gave up 1 base and J gave up 4 bases, with 10 bases separating them. For the CDR3, the DNA is TGTGCCAGCAGCTTAGACGGAGGGGGCTATGGCTACACCTTC. As protein: CASSLDGGGYGYTF. Drawing the rest from reference TRBV7-9 and TRBJ1-2, the complete variable domain is DTGVSQNPRHKITKRGQNVTFRCDPISEHNRLYWYRQTLGQGPEFLTYFQNEAQLEKSRLLSDRFSAERPKGSFSTLEIQRTEQGDSAMYLCASSLDGGGYGYTFGSGTRLTVV.

About this clonotype: Possible read error: a much larger clone is one base away. CDR3 loop: CASSQDSTPNTEASF. For the CDR3, the DNA is TGTGCCAGCAGCCAAGATTCGACCCCGAACACTGAAGCTTCCTTT. The rearrangement uses TRBV11-2 and TRBJ1-1; D unclear. CDR3 length equals 15 residues. Per the germline V gene, CDR1 is SGHAT and CDR2 is FQNNGV.

There are a few counts of this clonotype. The CDR3, as DNA: TGTGCCAGTAGCACACCCAGGGAGGGCCCTGAAGCTTTCTTT. Amino acid sequence: CASSTPREGPEAFF. The chain couples TRBV19 to TRBJ1-1, with D possibly being TRBD1 (5 bases). V was trimmed by 6 bases and J by 6 bases, leaving 17 bases between them. This CDR3 region has 14 residues. The germline V gene has CDR1 LNHDA and CDR2 SQIVND (reference sequence).

This clonotype was seen at least ten times. The rearrangement uses TRBV7-9 and TRBJ2-5; tentatively, D is TRBD1 (5 bases). This CDR3 comprises 14 residues. Looked up from germline, CDR1 is SEHNR and CDR2 is FQNEAQ (reference sequence). The germline V and J ends were trimmed by 5 bases and 1 base, with 11 bases remaining between them. CDR3 sequence (DNA): TGTGCCAGCAGCACAGGCCAGGCCCAAGAGACCCAGTACTTC. As protein: CASSTGQAQETQYF.

V and J are TRBV10-1 and TRBJ1-5; D is perhaps TRBD1 (6 bases). V shed 4 bases and J shed 4 bases, with 17 bases lying between them. In germline, CDR1 is WNHNN, CDR2 SYGVQD (reference sequence). The CDR3 is 16 residues long. DNA of the CDR3: TGCGCCAGCAGTGCCAGTAGCGGGGACACAAATCAGCCCCAGCATTTT. It translates to CASSASSGDTNQPQHF.

This clonotype appeared many times. The chain employs TRBV7-8 and TRBJ2-1, with D perhaps given as TRBD1 or TRBD2 (7 bases each). Trimming took off 4 bases at V and 2 bases at J, with 21 bases between the two ends. This CDR3 comprises 18 residues. CDR1 is SGHVS, CDR2 FQNEAQ, per germline. For the CDR3, the DNA is TGTGCCAGCAGCTCGGCGGGGGCCGCAGGGGGGACCTACAATGAGCAGTTCTTC. Its translation: CASSSAGAAGGTYNEQFF.

The sample holds many counts of this clonotype. This sequence joins TRBV4-1 and TRBJ1-2; 9 bases line up with TRBD1. Per the germline V gene, CDR1 is MGHRA and CDR2 is YSYEKL. The length of the CDR3 is 17 residues. The V segment lost 1 base and the J segment 2 bases; nucleotides outside the gene matches: 8. For the CDR3, the DNA is TGCGCCAGCAGCCAAGTTCCGGACAGGGGTATCAACTATGGCTACACCTTC. It specifies CASSQVPDRGINYGYTF.

This clonotype was observed a few times. The chain has TRBV12-3 or TRBV12-4 and TRBJ2-1, with 16 bases aligning to TRBD2. Trimming cost V 10 bases and J 2 bases; bases outside gene matches: 14. CDR3 length: 19 amino acids. CDR3 sequence reads: CATHGDSGLAGGPYNEQFF. CDR3 coding DNA: TGTGCCACCCATGGCGATTCGGGACTAGCGGGAGGGCCCTACAATGAGCAGTTCTTC.

About this clonotype: Mismatch with germline at one junction end may stem from a read error. The chain employs TRBV10-1 and TRBJ1-2; D is possibly TRBD1 (6 bases). CDR3 length: 14 amino acids. Germline CDR1 is WNHNN and CDR2 is SYGVQD (reference sequence). CDR3 amino acids: CVSRSTGTNYGHTF. CDR3 nucleotides: TGTGTCAGCAGGTCGACAGGTACTAACTATGGCCACACCTTC.

This clonotype was recorded a few times. The V gene is TRBV11-3, the J gene TRBJ2-1; D uncertain. Germline V gene data show CDR1 as SGHNT and CDR2 as YENEEA. V lost 2 bases and J 7 bases, leaving 12 bases between the germline ends. The CDR3 totals 14 residues. CDR3 nucleotides: TGTGCCAGCAGCTTAAATTTTAGGGCAAATGAGCAGTTCTTC. Amino acid sequence: CASSLNFRANEQFF.

This clonotype has ten or more counts. This sequence joins TRBV6-6 and TRBJ1-2, with 8 bases that match TRBD1. Germline CDR1 and CDR2: MNHNY and SVGAGI (reference sequence). The V segment lost 5 bases and the J segment 7 bases; nucleotides outside the gene matches: 12. The CDR3 contains 15 residues. The CDR3 reads CASSIRQGSMVGYTF. CDR3 in DNA: TGTGCCAGCAGTATCCGACAGGGGTCGATGGTTGGCTACACCTTC.

This chain connects TRBV6-4 to TRBJ2-2; 11 positions match TRBD2. The CDR3 covers 16 residues. From germline, CDR1 is MRHNA and CDR2 SNTAGT. J lost 6 bases, V lost 6 bases, and 9 bases had no gene match. CDR3 sequence (DNA): TGTGCCAGCAGAGTTACCGGGACTAGCGGTTCCGGGGAGCTGTTTTTT. Its translation: CASRVTGTSGSGELFF.

In this sample, this clonotype turned up many times. This chain uses TRBV24-1 with TRBJ1-2; TRBD1 aligns across 7 bases. Trimming cost V 4 bases and J 6 bases; bases outside gene matches: 10. The CDR3 has 15 residues. Germline values: CDR1 KGHDR, CDR2 SFDVKD. The CDR3 region is CATSETTTGPDGYTF. CDR3 DNA sequence: TGTGCCACCAGTGAGACGACGACAGGGCCGGATGGCTACACCTTC.

This chain connects TRBV9 to TRBJ1-5; TRBD1 matches 9 bases. The CDR3 has 17 residues. V was pared by 0 bases and J by 2 bases, with 6 bases of the junction left unmatched. Per the germline V gene, CDR1 is SGDLS and CDR2 is YYNGEE. CDR3 loop: CASSVERRTGGNQPQHF. The DNA for the CDR3 is TGTGCCAGCAGCGTAGAGCGTCGGACAGGGGGCAATCAGCCCCAGCATTTT.

This clonotype has a count of ten or more. This chain joins TRBV11-2 and TRBJ1-4; perhaps TRBD1 as D (6 bases). The CDR3 loop spans 16 amino acids. Germline CDR1 SGHAT, CDR2 FQNNGV. Trimming shortened V by 5 bases and J by 3 bases, and 16 bases separated the two germline ends. The CDR3 here is CASSPGTFWANEKLFF. CDR3 DNA: TGTGCCAGCAGCCCTGGGACATTTTGGGCTAATGAAAAACTGTTTTTT.

To note about this clonotype: At one end the junction does not follow the germline gene, possibly because of a read error. V and J are TRBV12-3 or TRBV12-4 and TRBJ2-2; 13 bases line up with TRBD2. This CDR3 is 12 amino acids long. The CDR3 DNA reads TGTGCCAGCAGTGGGACTAGCGGGGTGCTGTTTTTT. This encodes CASSGTSGVLFF.

The rearrangement uses TRBV12-3 or TRBV12-4 and TRBJ1-5; no reliable D call. V lost 3 bases and J 7 bases, leaving 13 bases between the germline ends. The length of the CDR3 is 14 residues. For the CDR3, the DNA is TGTGCCAGCAGTTTGTGGCCTGACGGACAGCCCCAGCATTTT. Protein product: CASSLWPDGQPQHF.